This entry describes one T cell receptor (beta chain). This sequence may be a read error, since a much larger clone differs from it by one base. The germline CDR1 and CDR2 sequences are MNHEY and SVGEGT. This CDR3 has 13 residues. The V end lost 0 bases, the J end lost 9 bases, and 12 bases lay between the germline ends. The entry originates in a study of regulatory T cells in long-lasting Graves disease. Time point specified: newly diagnosed GD, antithyroid drugs for less than 3 months. Isolated PBMC RNA provided the starting material for the TCR library. Library construction for TCR beta used iRepertoire HTBI primers and Arm-PCR of CDR3 regions. TCRdb reanalysed the multiplex PCR reads using MiXCR and keeps one entry per CDR3 protein. In the table there are approximately 400,000 distinct CDR3 sequences, about 16% of which are singletons. These data are also associated with another study on T cells in Graves' hyperthyroidism and ophthalmopathy.

This TCR came from a woman in her twenties or thirties with Graves disease. The sample here was peripheral blood mononuclear cells (PBMCs), taken at new diagnosis, from a patient treated with antithyroid drugs. This chain joins TRBV6-2 or TRBV6-3 and TRBJ2-7; D gene unclear. The CDR3 here is CASSYSGPKGQYF. The CDR3, as DNA: TGTGCCAGCAGTTACTCCGGCCCGAAAGGGCAGTACTTC.